This TCR beta chain was captured in a study of blood T cell repertoires in COVID-19 (TCRdb year 2020). Notes on the research overall: Collaborator samples came from the United States, Italy and Spain and covered acute and convalescent phases of COVID-19. The sample metadata nearly always contained a de-identified subject ID, COVID-19 status, age in years and sex. Samples were obtained from the ongoing ImmuneRACE study (first 160 participants) and from 1,254 subjects provided by 6 global collaborators. Subjects who had been exposed to COVID-19, were actively infected with it, or had recovered from it provided the deeply sampled blood TCRbeta repertoires that made up the dataset. HLA class I and class II types, where available, came from metadata supplied by the sample provider rather than from assay-based typing. The material from the prospective study consisted of cDNA or gDNA derived from T cells, B-cell-depleted T cells, or PBMCs. The repertoires were released in a freely available public database intended as a resource for research on the immune response to SARS-CoV-2. The full study reports these points: The amount of clinical and demographic metadata varied by source and participant and was provided uncurated.

TCRbeta CDR3 regions were amplified from genomic DNA by means of the immunoSEQ Assay, a bias-controlled multiplex PCR. Per the source publication's procedure: The number of nucleated cells in each sample was estimated by amplification of reference gene primers within the assay. To quantify the absolute abundance of each unique TCRbeta CDR3 rearrangement, sequence reads were collapsed and filtered. For each sample, productive Simpson clonality was calculated as the square root of Simpson's diversity index across productive rearrangements. The source is immuneACCESS, and TCRdb retained only in-frame sequences with V and J called. Part of the clones is not carried over; for the studies checked, unresolved V genes explain less than half of this, and the remainder is unexplained. The V and J calls and clone size come from that table; D and trimming were worked out from the DNA. The sample data list about 250,000 clones, and about 88% of these were observed just once. Approximately 1.7% of the sample is taken by the ten largest.

In the prospective study, participants were roughly 18 to 100 years old, resided in 20 to 30 geographic areas of the United States, and were enrolled through a virtual design. Cohort assignment in the prospective study relied on participant-reported clinical history from a screening survey and a study questionnaire. ImmuneRACE Cohort 3 recovered participants were defined by two consecutive negative NP/OP PCR tests, healthcare professional clearance, or symptom resolution. Each participant in the prospective study had whole blood, serum and a nasopharyngeal or oropharyngeal swab collected by mobile phlebotomists. Participants in the prospective study had the option to provide additional blood draws and questionnaires over a 2-month period. Blood samples from the prospective study were shipped frozen or at room temperature prior to DNA extraction. The CDR3 sequence holds 15 residues, the cysteine and phenylalanine included. Just the 45-base CDR3 DNA is kept, in frame starting at base 1. Trimming removed 2 bases from V and 0 bases from J, leaving 10 bases between the germline ends. CDR1 and CDR2 were assigned from the germline V gene (reference sequence) as LNHNV and YYDKDF.

For this clone: Its target antigen remains unknown. No base qualities exist here, and no much larger clone lies one base off it.

What was sequenced was PBMCs or T cells enriched from blood (not recorded which). The rearrangement combines TRBV15 with TRBJ1-1; the best D guess is TRBD1, with 5 bases matching. This TCR was sampled from a woman aged 50 to 65 who had recovered from COVID-19. The encoded CDR3 is CATSRTRGLNTEAFF. The DNA sequence is given as TGTGCCACCAGCAGAACGCGGGGGTTGAACACTGAAGCTTTCTTT.